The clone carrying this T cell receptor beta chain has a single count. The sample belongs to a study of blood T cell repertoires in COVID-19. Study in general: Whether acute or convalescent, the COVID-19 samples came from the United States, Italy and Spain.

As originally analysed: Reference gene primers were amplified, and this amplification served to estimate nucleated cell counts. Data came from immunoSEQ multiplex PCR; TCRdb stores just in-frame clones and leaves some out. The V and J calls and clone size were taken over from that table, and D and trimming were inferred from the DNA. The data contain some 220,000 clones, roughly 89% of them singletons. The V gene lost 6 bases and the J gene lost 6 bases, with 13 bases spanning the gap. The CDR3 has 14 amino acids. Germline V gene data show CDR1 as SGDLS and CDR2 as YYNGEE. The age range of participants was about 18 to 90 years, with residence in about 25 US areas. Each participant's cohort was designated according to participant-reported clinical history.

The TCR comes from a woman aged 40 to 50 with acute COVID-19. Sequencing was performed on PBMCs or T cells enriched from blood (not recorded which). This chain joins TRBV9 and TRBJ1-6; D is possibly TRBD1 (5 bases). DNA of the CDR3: TGTGCCAGCACAATAACGGGACTTAATTCACCCCTCCACTTT. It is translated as CASTITGLNSPLHF.